These T cell receptor beta chains were read from a single sample in a study of cytomegalovirus exposure and HLA in healthy donors. Profiling relied on immunoSEQ multiplex PCR, and the TCRdb table lists in-frame clones only, not all of them. The sample carries roughly 200,000 clones, just over 75% recorded once. The sample consisted of PBMCs. All receptors come from a man aged 25-45 years in good health and CMV-seronegative. CDR3s include the opening cysteine and the closing phenylalanine or tryptophan. D genes are given only for firm matches. Not all rows give a size; the values are once, few, many and, for expanded clones, a class.

CDR3nt: TGTGCCAGTAGGACCTCCGGGACAGGGAGTCACGAGCAGTACTTC
CDR3aa: CASRTSGTGSHEQYF
v_gene: TRBV19
d_gene: TRBD1
j_gene: TRBJ2-7
abundance: .

CDR3nt: TGTGCCAGCTCACCGACAGGGTTGTTAAGGGACGAGCAGTACTTC
CDR3aa: CASSPTGLLRDEQYF
v_gene: TRBV18
d_gene: TRBD1
j_gene: TRBJ2-7
abundance: .

CDR3nt: TGCGCCAGCAGCCAAGGAGTAGGAGGGAGGGCCTACGAGCAGTACTTC
CDR3aa: CASSQGVGGRAYEQYF
v_gene: TRBV4-1
d_gene: TRBD2
j_gene: TRBJ2-7
abundance: .

CDR3nt: TGTGCCAGCAGTTTGTCAATTAGCGGTGAGCAGTACTTC
CDR3aa: CASSLSISGEQYF
v_gene: TRBV7-3
d_gene: .
j_gene: TRBJ2-5
abundance: once

CDR3nt: TGCGCCAGCAGCTTGTACGGGGAAAGCTACGAGCAGTACTTC
CDR3aa: CASSLYGESYEQYF
v_gene: TRBV5-1
d_gene: .
j_gene: TRBJ2-7
abundance: .

CDR3nt: TGTGCCAGCAGTACAGGTCTGGACACTGAAGCTTTCTTT
CDR3aa: CASSTGLDTEAFF
v_gene: TRBV2
d_gene: .
j_gene: TRBJ1-1
abundance: few

CDR3nt: TGTGCCAGCAGCAACGGACAGGGGGCCTATGGCTACACCTTC
CDR3aa: CASSNGQGAYGYTF
v_gene: TRBV7-9
d_gene: TRBD1
j_gene: TRBJ1-2
abundance: once

CDR3nt: TGTGCCAGCAGCTACGGGACTAGCGGACTGTACGAGCAGTACTTC
CDR3aa: CASSYGTSGLYEQYF
v_gene: TRBV5-4
d_gene: TRBD2
j_gene: TRBJ2-7
abundance: .

CDR3nt: TGCGCCAGCAGCCGGACAGGGATCACCGGGGAGCTGTTTTTT
CDR3aa: CASSRTGITGELFF
v_gene: TRBV5-1
d_gene: TRBD1
j_gene: TRBJ2-2
abundance: .

CDR3nt: TGTGCCAGCAGTGAAGTAGGAAGGGGCTCCTACAATGAGCAGTTCTTC
CDR3aa: CASSEVGRGSYNEQFF
v_gene: TRBV6-1
d_gene: .
j_gene: TRBJ2-1
abundance: .

CDR3nt: TGCGCCAGCAGCTTGCCTTCTTCGAACACCGGGGAGCTGTTTTTT
CDR3aa: CASSLPSSNTGELFF
v_gene: TRBV5-1
d_gene: .
j_gene: TRBJ2-2
abundance: .

CDR3nt: TGTGCCAGCAGACGTCAGTTCACCGGGGAGCTGTTTTTT
CDR3aa: CASRRQFTGELFF
v_gene: TRBV27
d_gene: .
j_gene: TRBJ2-2
abundance: .

CDR3nt: TGTGCCAGCAGTTCTCCCAGTTTACAGGGGATGGATGAGCAGTTCTTC
CDR3aa: CASSSPSLQGMDEQFF
v_gene: TRBV28
d_gene: TRBD1
j_gene: TRBJ2-1
abundance: once

CDR3nt: TGTGCCAGCAGCTTAGTGCAGCGATGGGATACGCAGTATTTT
CDR3aa: CASSLVQRWDTQYF
v_gene: TRBV7-9
d_gene: .
j_gene: TRBJ2-3
abundance: .

CDR3nt: TGTGCCAGTAGTATCTGGCAGGGTGAAGAGACCCAGTACTTC
CDR3aa: CASSIWQGEETQYF
v_gene: TRBV19
d_gene: .
j_gene: TRBJ2-5
abundance: .

CDR3nt: TGTGCCAGCAGTTACACCCATCTAGCGGGGGCCTACGAGCAGTACTTC
CDR3aa: CASSYTHLAGAYEQYF
v_gene: TRBV6-6
d_gene: TRBD2
j_gene: TRBJ2-7
abundance: .

CDR3nt: TGTGCCAGCAGTATCCTAGCGGACCCAGCCTACGAGCAGTACTTC
CDR3aa: CASSILADPAYEQYF
v_gene: TRBV6-4
d_gene: TRBD2
j_gene: TRBJ2-7
abundance: .

CDR3nt: TGTGCCACCAGCAGGGCTCGCGGGACAGTTAGCAATCAGCCCCAGCATTTT
CDR3aa: CATSRARGTVSNQPQHF
v_gene: TRBV15
d_gene: TRBD1
j_gene: TRBJ1-5
abundance: .

CDR3nt: TGTGCCAGCAGCCCACACGTTGACACTGAAGCTTTCTTT
CDR3aa: CASSPHVDTEAFF
v_gene: TRBV7-3
d_gene: .
j_gene: TRBJ1-1
abundance: .

CDR3nt: TGTGCCAGCAGTACCCCCTATGAAGCTTTCTTT
CDR3aa: CASSTPYEAFF
v_gene: TRBV6-5
d_gene: .
j_gene: TRBJ1-1
abundance: .

CDR3nt: TGTGCCAGCAGTCCAATAGCGGCCGGATCAGCCGGGGAGCTGTTTTTT
CDR3aa: CASSPIAAGSAGELFF
v_gene: TRBV6-6
d_gene: .
j_gene: TRBJ2-2
abundance: .

CDR3nt: TGCGCCAGCAGCTTGGGACAGGGGGCGAAGGCTGAAGCTTTCTTT
CDR3aa: CASSLGQGAKAEAFF
v_gene: TRBV5-1
d_gene: TRBD1
j_gene: TRBJ1-1
abundance: few

CDR3nt: TGTGCCACCAGCAGAGATTTCGGTCAGGCGGGACAGGGGGCCAAAAACATTCAGTACTTC
CDR3aa: CATSRDFGQAGQGAKNIQYF
v_gene: TRBV15
d_gene: TRBD1
j_gene: TRBJ2-4
abundance: .

CDR3nt: TGTGCCAGCAGCGTAGAGGGGGGGGCAGGGCACAATGAGCAGTTCTTC
CDR3aa: CASSVEGGAGHNEQFF
v_gene: TRBV9
d_gene: .
j_gene: TRBJ2-1
abundance: .

CDR3nt: TGTGCCGCGGGAGAGGTATATGGCTACACCTTC
CDR3aa: CAAGEVYGYTF
v_gene: TRBV19
d_gene: .
j_gene: TRBJ1-2
abundance: few

CDR3nt: TGTGCCAGCAGTCCCGAGGGAACTGAAGCTTTCTTT
CDR3aa: CASSPEGTEAFF
v_gene: TRBV2
d_gene: .
j_gene: TRBJ1-1
abundance: .

CDR3nt: TGTGCCAGCAGTGTCGAAGAGACCCAGTACTTC
CDR3aa: CASSVEETQYF
v_gene: TRBV6-1
d_gene: .
j_gene: TRBJ2-5
abundance: .

CDR3nt: TGTGCCAGTAGACCGGGACAGCTGAACACCGGGGAGCTGTTTTTT
CDR3aa: CASRPGQLNTGELFF
v_gene: TRBV19
d_gene: TRBD1
j_gene: TRBJ2-2
abundance: .

CDR3nt: TGTGCCAGCAGCCCCCTCCCCACTGAAGCTTTCTTT
CDR3aa: CASSPLPTEAFF
v_gene: TRBV7-8
d_gene: .
j_gene: TRBJ1-1
abundance: .

CDR3nt: TGTGCCAGCAGTTTGACTAGCGGCCGGGCGTGGGAGCAGTACTTC
CDR3aa: CASSLTSGRAWEQYF
v_gene: TRBV27
d_gene: TRBD2
j_gene: TRBJ2-7
abundance: .

CDR3nt: TGTGCCAGCAGCCCCCGACTAGCGGGTAACAATGAGCAGTTCTTC
CDR3aa: CASSPRLAGNNEQFF
v_gene: TRBV11-2
d_gene: TRBD2
j_gene: TRBJ2-1
abundance: .

CDR3nt: TGTGCCACCGCACTAGCGGGAGGCCGATTTAACAATGAGCAGTTCTTC
CDR3aa: CATALAGGRFNNEQFF
v_gene: TRBV15
d_gene: TRBD2
j_gene: TRBJ2-1
abundance: .

CDR3nt: TGTGCCAGCAGCATGGAGATTGGAAACACCATATATTTT
CDR3aa: CASSMEIGNTIYF
v_gene: TRBV28
d_gene: .
j_gene: TRBJ1-3
abundance: .

CDR3nt: TGTGCCAGCAGCGGTAAGGGGAGGGTGAACACCGGGGAGCTGTTTTTT
CDR3aa: CASSGKGRVNTGELFF
v_gene: TRBV9
d_gene: TRBD2
j_gene: TRBJ2-2
abundance: .

CDR3nt: TGTGCCAGCAGCTCTTCGACTCACACAGATACGCAGTATTTT
CDR3aa: CASSSSTHTDTQYF
v_gene: TRBV7-3
d_gene: .
j_gene: TRBJ2-3
abundance: .

CDR3nt: TGTGCCAGCAGTGCCTCAGGGGGTGGTCAGCCCCAGCATTTT
CDR3aa: CASSASGGGQPQHF
v_gene: TRBV6-4
d_gene: TRBD1
j_gene: TRBJ1-5
abundance: .

CDR3nt: TGTGCCAGCAACCTAAAACCGGGACAGGGTTTCCACGAGCAGTACTTC
CDR3aa: CASNLKPGQGFHEQYF
v_gene: TRBV28
d_gene: TRBD1
j_gene: TRBJ2-7
abundance: .

CDR3nt: TGTGCCAGCAGCTTAAACGGGAGGGGTAGCACAGATACGCAGTATTTT
CDR3aa: CASSLNGRGSTDTQYF
v_gene: TRBV11-2
d_gene: TRBD2
j_gene: TRBJ2-3
abundance: few

CDR3nt: TGTGCCAGCAGTGAAAATGGGAGCGGTGGAACAGATACGCAGTATTTT
CDR3aa: CASSENGSGGTDTQYF
v_gene: TRBV25-1
d_gene: .
j_gene: TRBJ2-3
abundance: .

CDR3nt: TGTGCCAGCAGTTTATTACAGACTAACAATGAGCAGTTCTTC
CDR3aa: CASSLLQTNNEQFF
v_gene: TRBV6-5
d_gene: .
j_gene: TRBJ2-1
abundance: .

CDR3nt: TGCAGCGTTGAAGCAGGCGGGGGAACTGGAAACACCATATATTTT
CDR3aa: CSVEAGGGTGNTIYF
v_gene: TRBV29-1
d_gene: .
j_gene: TRBJ1-3
abundance: .

CDR3nt: TGTGCCAGCAGCCCGCCCGGGGGACGCACAGATACGCAGTATTTT
CDR3aa: CASSPPGGRTDTQYF
v_gene: TRBV13
d_gene: .
j_gene: TRBJ2-3
abundance: once

CDR3nt: TGCAGCGTTGGTCAGTCTAGCGGGAGATACAATGAGCAGTTCTTC
CDR3aa: CSVGQSSGRYNEQFF
v_gene: TRBV29-1
d_gene: TRBD2
j_gene: TRBJ2-1
abundance: .

CDR3nt: TGCAGCGTTGGGCAGAATACCTACGAGCAGTACTTC
CDR3aa: CSVGQNTYEQYF
v_gene: TRBV29-1
d_gene: .
j_gene: TRBJ2-7
abundance: .

CDR3nt: TGTGCCAGCAGTCCTCGGACGGTTGGGGCCAACGCCCTGACTTTC
CDR3aa: CASSPRTVGANALTF
v_gene: TRBV6-1
d_gene: .
j_gene: TRBJ2-6
abundance: .

CDR3nt: TGTGCCAGCTCCCCTCAGGCGTTTTCCTACGAGCAGTACTTC
CDR3aa: CASSPQAFSYEQYF
v_gene: TRBV18
d_gene: .
j_gene: TRBJ2-7
abundance: .

CDR3nt: TGTGCCAGCAGTTCTAGTACGAACACCGGGGAGCTGTTTTTT
CDR3aa: CASSSSTNTGELFF
v_gene: TRBV7-9
d_gene: .
j_gene: TRBJ2-2
abundance: .

CDR3nt: TGTGCCAGCAGCTTATCAGGGGCAGGCTACGAGCAGTACTTC
CDR3aa: CASSLSGAGYEQYF
v_gene: TRBV7-3
d_gene: .
j_gene: TRBJ2-7
abundance: .

CDR3nt: TGCGCCAGCAGCTTGGAAGGGGGACTAGCGGGAGGAACCTTAAACGAGCAGTACTTC
CDR3aa: CASSLEGGLAGGTLNEQYF
v_gene: TRBV5-1
d_gene: TRBD2
j_gene: TRBJ2-7
abundance: .

CDR3nt: TGTGCCAGCAGCCAAGCTTTCCTCTCTGGAAACACCATATATTTT
CDR3aa: CASSQAFLSGNTIYF
v_gene: TRBV14
d_gene: .
j_gene: TRBJ1-3
abundance: .

CDR3nt: TGCGCCAGCAGCCAAGTACCCGAGACTAGCGGGAGAGGTTGGTTCTTC
CDR3aa: CASSQVPETSGRGWFF
v_gene: TRBV4-1
d_gene: TRBD2
j_gene: TRBJ2-1
abundance: .

CDR3nt: TGTGCCAGCAGTCACCCGGGACAGGGATCCTATGGCTACACCTTC
CDR3aa: CASSHPGQGSYGYTF
v_gene: TRBV2
d_gene: TRBD1
j_gene: TRBJ1-2
abundance: .

CDR3nt: TGTGCCAGCAGTGAACTAGTGTACAATGAGCAGTTCTTC
CDR3aa: CASSELVYNEQFF
v_gene: TRBV6-1
d_gene: .
j_gene: TRBJ2-1
abundance: once

CDR3nt: TGCGCCAGCAGCTTGGCCGGGAAGGGAGAACAGCCCCAGCATTTT
CDR3aa: CASSLAGKGEQPQHF
v_gene: TRBV5-1
d_gene: .
j_gene: TRBJ1-5
abundance: few